This TCR beta chain was captured by sequencing in a study of regulatory T cells in long-lasting Graves disease. Study findings and constraints: Lower TCR diversity characterized persistent Graves' patients relative to newly diagnosed patients. Gene preferences differed: TRBV28, TRBJ1-2, TRBJ2-5 in persistent cases. In persistent patients, shared public clonotypes (roughly 2,800) outnumbered those in new patients (roughly 870).

Germline lookup yields CDR1 PRHDT and CDR2 FYEKMQ (reference sequence). Trimming cost V 5 bases and J 4 bases; bases outside gene matches: 3. The CDR3 has 13 residues. iRepertoire HTBI primers and Arm-PCR of CDR3 regions built TCR beta libraries. TCRdb re-called the multiplex PCR reads through MiXCR, storing one row per CDR3 protein. The sample contains 600,000 to 800,000 distinct CDR3 sequences, around 30% of which appear only once. The sample's time point: persistent/refractory GD, antithyroid drugs over 5 years with positive TRAb. PBMCs were the source of the RNA used for TCR sequencing. This clonotype was seen at least ten times. No antigen is known for it.

The source of this sequence is a female donor with Graves disease. This material consisted of peripheral blood mononuclear cells (PBMCs), taken when the disease was refractory, from a patient treated with antithyroid drugs. The chain has TRBV13 and TRBJ2-7; 9 bases agree with TRBD1. CDR3 DNA sequence: TGTGCCAGCAGCAGAGGGACAGGGTACGAGCAGTACTTC. It codes for CASSRGTGYEQYF.